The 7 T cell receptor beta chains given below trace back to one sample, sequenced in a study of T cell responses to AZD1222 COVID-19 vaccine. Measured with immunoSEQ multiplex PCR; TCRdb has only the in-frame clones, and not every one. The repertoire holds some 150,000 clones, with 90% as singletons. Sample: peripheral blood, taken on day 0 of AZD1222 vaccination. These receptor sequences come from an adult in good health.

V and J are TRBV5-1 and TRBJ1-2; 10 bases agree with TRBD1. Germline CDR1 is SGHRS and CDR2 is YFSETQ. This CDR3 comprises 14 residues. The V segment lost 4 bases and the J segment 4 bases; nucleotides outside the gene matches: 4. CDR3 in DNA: TGCGCCAGCAGCCCGGGACAGGGGCTCTATGGCTACACCTTC. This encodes CASSPGQGLYGYTF.

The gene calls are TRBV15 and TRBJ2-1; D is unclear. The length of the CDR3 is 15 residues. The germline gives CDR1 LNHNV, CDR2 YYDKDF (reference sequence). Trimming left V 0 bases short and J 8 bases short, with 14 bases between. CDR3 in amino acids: CATSRDAAWPHEQFF. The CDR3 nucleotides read TGTGCCACCAGCAGAGATGCCGCCTGGCCCCATGAGCAGTTCTTC.

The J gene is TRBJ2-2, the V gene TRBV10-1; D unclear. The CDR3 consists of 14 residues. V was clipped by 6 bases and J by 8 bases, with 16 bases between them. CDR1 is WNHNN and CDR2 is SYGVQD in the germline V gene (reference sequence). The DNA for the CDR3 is TGCGCCAGCAGCTCATCCGGGTCCGCTGGGGAGCTGTTTTTT. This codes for CASSSSGSAGELFF.

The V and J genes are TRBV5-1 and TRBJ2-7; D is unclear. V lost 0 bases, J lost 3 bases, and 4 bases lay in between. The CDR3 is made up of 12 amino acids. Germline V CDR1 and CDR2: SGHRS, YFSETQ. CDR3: CASSLDGYEQYF. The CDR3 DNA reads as TGCGCCAGCAGCTTGGATGGCTACGAGCAGTACTTC.

The CDR3: CASSPSQGGGNTIYF. CDR3 nucleotides: TGCGCCAGCAGCCCATCTCAGGGCGGGGGAAACACCATATATTTT. The chain carries TRBV4-3 and TRBJ1-3; possible D gene TRBD1, 5 bases. CDR1 is LGHNA and CDR2 is YSLEER in the germline V gene. This CDR3 region has 15 residues. Trimming shortened V by 4 bases and J by 4 bases, and 14 bases separated the two germline ends.

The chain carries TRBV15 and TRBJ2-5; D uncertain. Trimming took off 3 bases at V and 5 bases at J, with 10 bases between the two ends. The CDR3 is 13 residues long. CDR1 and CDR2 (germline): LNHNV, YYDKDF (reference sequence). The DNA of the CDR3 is TGTGCCACCAGCAGCCCCAGCGTGGAGACCCAGTACTTC. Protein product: CATSSPSVETQYF.

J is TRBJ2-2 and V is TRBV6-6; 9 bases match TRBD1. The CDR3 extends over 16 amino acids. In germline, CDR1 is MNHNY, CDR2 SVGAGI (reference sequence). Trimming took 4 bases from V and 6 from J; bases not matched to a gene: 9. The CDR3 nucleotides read TGTGCCAGCAGTTCAACAGGGGGCTTTGAATCCGGGGAGCTGTTTTTT. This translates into CASSSTGGFESGELFF.